The clone carrying this T cell receptor (beta chain) was recorded at least ten times. Its antigen is undetermined. The sample originates from a study of T-cell memory formation after mild COVID-19. General observations from the study: Memory from before infection featured some responding clones, which suggests cross-reactive memory joined.

Germline loops: CDR1 SGHRS, CDR2 YFSETQ. Trimming stripped 4 bases from V and 1 base from J, with 11 bases between. The CDR3 length is 14 residues. Researchers used 5'RACE with constant-segment primers to make TCR alpha and TCR beta cDNA libraries that carry sample barcodes and UMIs. TCRdb analysed the 5' RACE reads with MiXCR anew, one entry per CDR3 protein. The table has 150,000 to 200,000 distinct CDR3 sequences, around 13% seen once. The origin of this receptor is a man younger than 30 who had mild COVID-19 (a few samples of this study predate the infection). Cell type and time point are not known. The source material was PBMCs or a T cell subset sorted from them (not recorded which). The chain is built from TRBV5-1 and TRBJ2-5; perhaps D is TRBD1 or TRBD2 (6 bases each). In DNA, the CDR3 is TGCGCCAGCAGCAGGGGGGACCCCCAAGAGACCCAGTACTTC. Amino acids: CASSRGDPQETQYF.